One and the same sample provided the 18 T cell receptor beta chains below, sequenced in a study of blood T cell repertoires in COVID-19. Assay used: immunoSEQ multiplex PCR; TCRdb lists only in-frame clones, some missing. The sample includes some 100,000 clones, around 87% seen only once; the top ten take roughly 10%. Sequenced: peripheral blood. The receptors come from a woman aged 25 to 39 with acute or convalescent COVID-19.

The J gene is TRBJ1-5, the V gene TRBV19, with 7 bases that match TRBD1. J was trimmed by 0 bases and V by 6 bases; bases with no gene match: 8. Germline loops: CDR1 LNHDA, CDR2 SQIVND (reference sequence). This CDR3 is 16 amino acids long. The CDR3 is CASSPRTGDSNQPQHF. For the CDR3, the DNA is TGTGCCAGTAGCCCCCGGACAGGCGATAGCAATCAGCCCCAGCATTTT. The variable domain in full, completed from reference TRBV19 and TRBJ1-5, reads DGGITQSPKYLFRKEGQNVTLSCEQNLNHDAMYWYRQDPGQGLRLIYYSQIVNDFQKGDIAEGYSVSREKKESFPLTVTSAQKNPTAFYLCASSPRTGDSNQPQHFGDGTRLSIL.

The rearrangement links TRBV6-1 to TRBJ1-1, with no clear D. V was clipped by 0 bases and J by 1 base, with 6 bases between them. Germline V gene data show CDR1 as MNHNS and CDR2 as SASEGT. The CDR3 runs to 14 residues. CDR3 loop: CASSEAPGNTEAFF. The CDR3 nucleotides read TGTGCCAGCAGTGAAGCCCCCGGGAACACTGAAGCTTTCTTT.

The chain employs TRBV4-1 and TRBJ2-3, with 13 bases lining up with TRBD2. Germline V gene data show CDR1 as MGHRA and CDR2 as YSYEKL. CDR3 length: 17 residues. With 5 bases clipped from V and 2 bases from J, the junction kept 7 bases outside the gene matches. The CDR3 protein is CASSSRGLAGDTDTQYF. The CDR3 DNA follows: TGCGCCAGCAGCTCCCGAGGACTAGCGGGGGACACAGATACGCAGTATTTT.

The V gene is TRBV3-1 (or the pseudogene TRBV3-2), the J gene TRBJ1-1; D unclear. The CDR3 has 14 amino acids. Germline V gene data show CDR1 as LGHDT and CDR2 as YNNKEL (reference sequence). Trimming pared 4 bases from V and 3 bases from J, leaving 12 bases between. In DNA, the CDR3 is TGTGCCAGCAGCCCTCTGAGGGCCTACACTGAAGCTTTCTTT. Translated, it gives CASSPLRAYTEAFF.

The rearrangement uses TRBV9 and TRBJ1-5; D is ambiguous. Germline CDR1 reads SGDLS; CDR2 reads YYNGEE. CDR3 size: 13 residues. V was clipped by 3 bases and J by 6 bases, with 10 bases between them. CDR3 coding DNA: TGTGCCAGCAGCGAGAGGGAGGGTCAGCCCCAGCATTTT. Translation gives CASSEREGQPQHF.

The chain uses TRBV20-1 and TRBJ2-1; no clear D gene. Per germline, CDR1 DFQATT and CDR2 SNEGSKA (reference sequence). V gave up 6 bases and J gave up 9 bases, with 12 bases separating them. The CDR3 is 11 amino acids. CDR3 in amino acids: CSAIDRLEQFF. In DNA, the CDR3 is TGCAGTGCCATAGACCGACTTGAGCAGTTCTTC.

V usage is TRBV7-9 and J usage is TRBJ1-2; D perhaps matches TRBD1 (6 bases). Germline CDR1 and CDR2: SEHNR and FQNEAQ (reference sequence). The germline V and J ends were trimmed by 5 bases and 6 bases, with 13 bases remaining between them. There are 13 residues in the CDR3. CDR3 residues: CASSRRGADGYTF. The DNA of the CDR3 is TGTGCCAGCAGCCGCCGGGGGGCGGATGGCTACACCTTC.

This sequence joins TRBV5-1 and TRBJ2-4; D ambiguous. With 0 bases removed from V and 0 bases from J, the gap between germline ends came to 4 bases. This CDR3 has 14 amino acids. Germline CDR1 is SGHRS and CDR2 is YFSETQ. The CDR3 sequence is CASSLGLAKNIQYF. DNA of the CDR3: TGCGCCAGCAGCTTGGGACTAGCCAAAAACATTCAGTACTTC.

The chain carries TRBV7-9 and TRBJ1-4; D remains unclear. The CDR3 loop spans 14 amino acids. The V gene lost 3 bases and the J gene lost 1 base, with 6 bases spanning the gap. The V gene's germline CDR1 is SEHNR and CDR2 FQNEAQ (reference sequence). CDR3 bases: TGTGCCAGCAGCTTGGCGGGAACTAATGAAAAACTGTTTTTT. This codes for CASSLAGTNEKLFF.

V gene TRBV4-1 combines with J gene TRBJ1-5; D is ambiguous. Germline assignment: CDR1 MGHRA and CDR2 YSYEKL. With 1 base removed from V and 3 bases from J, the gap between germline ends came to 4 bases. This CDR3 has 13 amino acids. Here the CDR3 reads CASSQGLNQPQHF. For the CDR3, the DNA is TGCGCCAGCAGCCAAGGTCTCAATCAGCCCCAGCATTTT.

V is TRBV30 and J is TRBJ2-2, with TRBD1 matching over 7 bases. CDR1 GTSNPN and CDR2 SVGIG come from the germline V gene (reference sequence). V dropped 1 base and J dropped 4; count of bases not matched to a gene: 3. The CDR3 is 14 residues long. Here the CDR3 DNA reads TGTGCCTGGAGTGCCCCAGGGGGCACCGGGGAGCTGTTTTTT. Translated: CAWSAPGGTGELFF.

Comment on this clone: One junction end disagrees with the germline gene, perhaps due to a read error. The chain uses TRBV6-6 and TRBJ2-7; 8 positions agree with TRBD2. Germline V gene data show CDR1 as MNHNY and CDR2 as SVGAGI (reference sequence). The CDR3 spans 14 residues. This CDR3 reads CASSYSQGTSGLIF. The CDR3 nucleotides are TGTGCCAGCAGTTACTCCCAGGGCACTAGCGGACTCATTTTC.

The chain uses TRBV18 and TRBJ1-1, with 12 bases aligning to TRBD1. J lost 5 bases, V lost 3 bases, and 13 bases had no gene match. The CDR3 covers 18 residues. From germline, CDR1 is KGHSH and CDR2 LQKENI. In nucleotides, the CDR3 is TGTGCCAGCTCACCCATAATGGGGGGACAGGGGGCAAAAACTGAAGCTTTCTTT. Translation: CASSPIMGGQGAKTEAFF.

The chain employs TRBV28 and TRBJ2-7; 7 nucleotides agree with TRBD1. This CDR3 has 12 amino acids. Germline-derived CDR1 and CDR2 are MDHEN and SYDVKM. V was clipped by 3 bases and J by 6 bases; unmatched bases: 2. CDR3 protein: CASSLDRREQYF. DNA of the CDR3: TGTGCCAGCAGTTTGGACAGGCGCGAGCAGTACTTC.

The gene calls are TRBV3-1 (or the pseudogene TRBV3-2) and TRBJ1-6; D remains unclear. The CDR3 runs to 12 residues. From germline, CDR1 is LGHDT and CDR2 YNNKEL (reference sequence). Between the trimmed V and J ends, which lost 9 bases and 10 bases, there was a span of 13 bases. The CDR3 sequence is CASALQRSPLHF. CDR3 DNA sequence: TGTGCCAGTGCCTTGCAACGGTCACCCCTCCACTTT.

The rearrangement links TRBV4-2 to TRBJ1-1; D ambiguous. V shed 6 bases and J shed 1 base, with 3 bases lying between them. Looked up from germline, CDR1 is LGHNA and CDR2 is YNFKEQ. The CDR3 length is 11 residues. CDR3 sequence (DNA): TGTGCCAGCAGGCAGAACACTGAAGCTTTCTTT. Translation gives CASRQNTEAFF.

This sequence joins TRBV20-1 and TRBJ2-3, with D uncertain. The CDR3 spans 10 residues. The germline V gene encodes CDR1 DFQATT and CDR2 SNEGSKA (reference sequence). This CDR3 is CPAYGETQYF. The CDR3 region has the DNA TGCCCTGCGTATGGAGAAACGCAGTATTTT.

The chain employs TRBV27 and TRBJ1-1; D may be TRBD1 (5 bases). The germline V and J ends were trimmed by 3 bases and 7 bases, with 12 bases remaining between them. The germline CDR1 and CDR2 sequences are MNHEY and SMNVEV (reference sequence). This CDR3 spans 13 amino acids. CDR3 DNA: TGTGCCAGCAGTTTTAGCGGGGGAGATGAAGCTTTCTTT. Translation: CASSFSGGDEAFF.